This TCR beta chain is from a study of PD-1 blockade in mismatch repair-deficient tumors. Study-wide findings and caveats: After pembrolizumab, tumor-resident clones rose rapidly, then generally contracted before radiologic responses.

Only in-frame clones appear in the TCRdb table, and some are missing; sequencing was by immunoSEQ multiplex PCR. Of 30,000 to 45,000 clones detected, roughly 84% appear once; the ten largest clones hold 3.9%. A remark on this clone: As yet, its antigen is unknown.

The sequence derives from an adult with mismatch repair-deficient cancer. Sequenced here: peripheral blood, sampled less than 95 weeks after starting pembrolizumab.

This CDR3 reads CASSYSRISTDTQYF. The CDR3, as DNA: TGTGCCAGCAGTTACTCCCGGATCAGCACAGATACGCAGTATTTT. The genes are TRBV6-5 and TRBJ2-3; D not resolved. The CDR3 sequence is 15 residues long. The V end lost 0 bases, the J end lost 0 bases, and 7 bases lay between the germline ends. Germline V CDR1 and CDR2: MNHEY, SVGAGI.